The rows below give T cell receptor beta chains drawn from one sample of a study of cytomegalovirus exposure and HLA in healthy donors. Method: immunoSEQ multiplex PCR; TCRdb's copy keeps in-frame clones and lacks some. Seen here are tens of thousands of clones, roughly 61% observed once, and the top ten hold approximately 15%. The sample was PBMCs. The receptors were gathered from a woman aged 40-49 years in good health and CMV-seropositive. The CDR3 runs from the conserved cysteine through the conserved F or W. The D gene is left open where the match is weak. Rows give clone size only sometimes, using once, few, many, or a class for an expanded clone.

v_gene	d_gene	abundance	j_gene	len	CDR3aa	CDR3nt
TRBV29-1	NA	few	TRBJ1-1	11	CSVGGRTVAFF	TGCAGCGTGGGGGGGAGGACTGTTGCTTTCTTT
TRBV7-9	TRBD2	NA	TRBJ2-3	15	CASTSSGREVDTQYF	TGTGCCAGCACCTCTAGCGGGAGGGAGGTAGATACGCAGTATTTT
TRBV10-3	NA	NA	TRBJ2-3	13	CAISATGTDTQYF	TGTGCCATCAGTGCCACCGGGACAGATACGCAGTATTTT
TRBV19	TRBD1	NA	TRBJ2-7	15	CASMRSGTGFWEQYF	TGTGCCAGTATGCGATCCGGGACAGGGTTTTGGGAGCAGTACTTC
TRBV6-5	TRBD2	NA	TRBJ2-7	14	CASATGTSSYEQYF	TGTGCCAGCGCAACCGGGACTAGCAGCTACGAGCAGTACTTC
TRBV27	NA	NA	TRBJ1-5	15	CASSLSGTSNQPQHF	TGTGCCAGCAGTTTATCGGGGACAAGCAATCAGCCCCAGCATTTT
TRBV5-6	TRBD1	few	TRBJ1-1	13	CASSFKDRRSAFF	TGTGCCAGCAGCTTCAAGGACAGGCGCTCAGCTTTCTTT
TRBV27	TRBD1	NA	TRBJ2-5	15	CASSRSGQGTETQYF	TGTGCCAGCAGTAGATCCGGACAGGGGACAGAGACCCAGTACTTC
TRBV7-2	TRBD1	NA	TRBJ1-1	13	CASSPRTGAEAFF	TGTGCCAGCAGCCCGCGGACAGGAGCCGAAGCTTTCTTT
TRBV2	NA	NA	TRBJ1-1	15	CAREGQRQQHTEAFF	TGTGCCAGAGAAGGACAGCGGCAGCAACACACTGAAGCTTTCTTT
TRBV30	NA	NA	TRBJ2-5	15	CAWRGVDYQSQTQYF	TGTGCCTGGAGGGGCGTGGACTATCAGTCCCAGACCCAGTACTTC
TRBV11-2	TRBD2	few	TRBJ2-1	16	CASKDSFGTSGNEQFF	TGTGCCAGCAAAGACAGTTTTGGGACTAGCGGCAATGAGCAGTTCTTC
TRBV9	NA	NA	TRBJ1-1	14	CASSVGGEVTEAFF	TGTGCCAGCAGCGTGGGGGGGGAAGTAACTGAAGCTTTCTTT
TRBV10-1	NA	NA	TRBJ1-5	18	CASSEGRFGSGVRQPQHF	NA
TRBV11-3	TRBD1	few	TRBJ2-1	17	CASSLGLQGASYNEQFF	TGTGCCAGCAGCTTAGGATTACAGGGGGCCTCCTACAATGAGCAGTTCTTC
TRBV7-8	NA	NA	TRBJ1-5	13	CASTLGAGQPQHF	TGTGCCAGTACGCTGGGGGCAGGACAGCCCCAGCATTTT
TRBV28	NA	NA	TRBJ1-5	15	CASSSPGVGNQPQHF	TGTGCCAGCAGTTCGCCCGGGGTGGGCAATCAGCCCCAGCATTTT
TRBV11-3	TRBD2	few	TRBJ2-1	19	CASSLDLAGDGQPYNEQFF	TGTGCCAGCAGCTTAGACCTAGCGGGAGATGGCCAGCCCTACAATGAGCAGTTCTTC
TRBV11-2	TRBD1	NA	TRBJ2-7	19	CASRPITRNRGQNSYEQYF	TGTGCCAGCAGGCCAATAACCCGGAACAGGGGGCAAAACTCCTACGAGCAGTACTTC
TRBV15	NA	NA	TRBJ1-1	15	CATSRPGGVNTEAFF	TGTGCCACCAGCAGACCAGGAGGTGTGAACACTGAAGCTTTCTTT
TRBV28	NA	NA	TRBJ2-3	16	CASSSPGEASTDTQYF	TGTGCCAGCAGTTCCCCGGGGGAAGCTAGCACAGATACGCAGTATTTT
TRBV10-3	NA	NA	TRBJ1-1	14	CAISESQERTEAFF	TGTGCCATCAGTGAGAGCCAGGAACGCACTGAAGCTTTCTTT
TRBV6-6	TRBD2	NA	TRBJ2-5	14	CASSYSGGGETQYF	TGTGCCAGCAGTTACTCCGGGGGGGGAGAGACCCAGTACTTC
TRBV7-2	NA	NA	TRBJ1-1	15	CASSLVGMGVSEAFF	TGTGCCAGCAGCTTAGTTGGCATGGGAGTCTCTGAAGCTTTCTTT
TRBV11-2	TRBD1	NA	TRBJ1-5	17	CASSPGSGTGSRQPQHF	TGTGCCAGCAGCCCAGGCTCCGGGACAGGGAGCCGTCAGCCCCAGCATTTT
TRBV7-8	TRBD1	NA	TRBJ1-2	14	CAGSFDRVNYGYTF	TGTGCCGGCAGCTTCGACAGGGTTAACTATGGCTACACCTTC
TRBV5-4	TRBD1	NA	TRBJ2-3	15	CASSLGGLDTDTQYF	TGTGCCAGCAGCTTAGGGGGCTTAGACACAGATACGCAGTATTTT
TRBV5-7	NA	NA	TRBJ1-1	15	CASSLAARRGSEAFF	TGTGCCAGCAGCTTAGCCGCAAGAAGGGGGTCTGAAGCTTTCTTT
TRBV5-1	NA	few	TRBJ1-1	13	CASSLVANTEAFF	TGCGCCAGCAGCTTGGTGGCGAACACTGAAGCTTTCTTT
TRBV6-1	TRBD2	NA	TRBJ2-1	17	CASSDGIGLAGYNEQFF	TGTGCCAGCAGTGATGGGATCGGACTAGCGGGCTACAATGAGCAGTTCTTC
TRBV9	TRBD2	NA	TRBJ2-3	15	CASSVVSGGTDTQYF	TGTGCCAGCAGCGTAGTTAGCGGGGGCACAGATACGCAGTATTTT
TRBV28	NA	NA	TRBJ2-7	14	CASNPPGLTYEQYF	TGTGCCAGCAATCCCCCAGGGTTAACCTACGAGCAGTACTTC
TRBV7-2	NA	NA	TRBJ1-4	14	CASSLGGRREKLFF	TGTGCCAGCAGCTTAGGGGGGCGCCGTGAAAAACTGTTTTTT
TRBV10-3	TRBD1	many	TRBJ1-1	18	CAISGGGDRGLMNTEAFF	TGTGCCATCAGTGGGGGTGGGGACAGGGGGCTGATGAACACTGAAGCTTTCTTT
TRBV15	NA	NA	TRBJ2-5	15	CATSRDRGSLETQYF	TGTGCCACCAGCAGAGACAGGGGCTCTTTAGAGACCCAGTACTTC
TRBV7-8	NA	NA	TRBJ2-1	14	CASSPSPYREEQFF	TGTGCCAGCAGCCCCTCCCCTTACAGGGAGGAGCAGTTCTTC
TRBV28	TRBD1	NA	TRBJ1-1	12	CASSPAGQGAFF	TGTGCCAGCAGCCCCGCGGGACAGGGGGCTTTCTTT
TRBV7-9	TRBD2	NA	TRBJ2-1	17	CASSLPPQREGGHEQFF	TGTGCCAGCAGCTTACCCCCCCAGCGGGAGGGTGGGCATGAGCAGTTCTTC
TRBV30	NA	NA	TRBJ1-5	15	CAWSVAGFGDQPQHF	TGTGCCTGGAGTGTAGCGGGATTCGGGGATCAGCCCCAGCATTTT
TRBV27	TRBD1	NA	TRBJ2-1	15	CASSLGQGGYNEQFF	TGTGCCAGCAGCCTAGGACAGGGTGGCTACAATGAGCAGTTCTTC
TRBV5-3	TRBD1	NA	TRBJ1-5	14	CARSLGQGDQPQHF	TGTGCCAGAAGCTTGGGACAGGGGGATCAGCCCCAGCATTTT
TRBV15	NA	few	TRBJ2-3	17	CATSRDDLASITDTQYF	TGTGCCACCAGCAGAGATGACCTAGCGTCGATCACAGATACGCAGTATTTT
TRBV4-2	TRBD2	NA	TRBJ2-3	16	CASSLRLAGGSDTQYF	TGTGCCAGCAGCCTCCGACTAGCGGGAGGTTCGGATACGCAGTATTTT
TRBV11-2	NA	NA	TRBJ1-5	14	CASARPGDNQPQHF	TGTGCGTCAGCACGTCCGGGAGACAATCAGCCCCAGCATTTT
TRBV10-3	NA	NA	TRBJ2-5	14	CAISESTSSATQYF	TGTGCCATCAGTGAGTCGACTAGTTCGGCGACCCAGTACTTC
TRBV28	NA	NA	TRBJ2-1	11	CASRSRGLGFF	TGTGCCAGCAGGTCACGCGGCCTCGGGTTCTTC
TRBV18	NA	NA	TRBJ2-1	15	CASSPSRGGNNEQFF	TGTGCCAGCTCACCGTCGAGGGGGGGAAATAATGAGCAGTTCTTC
TRBV27	NA	NA	TRBJ2-1	16	CASSLSGRYSYNEQFF	TGTGCCAGCAGTTTATCTGGGCGCTACTCCTACAATGAGCAGTTCTTC
TRBV15	NA	NA	TRBJ2-2	14	CATSRDFETGELFF	TGTGCCACCAGCAGAGATTTCGAGACCGGGGAGCTGTTTTTT
TRBV28	NA	once	TRBJ1-2	12	CASGDRLRGYTF	TGTGCCAGCGGAGACAGGCTGAGGGGCTACACCTTC
TRBV7-2	TRBD1	NA	TRBJ2-1	17	CASSLASGQGYYNEQFF	TGTGCCAGCAGCTTAGCATCGGGACAGGGATACTACAATGAGCAGTTCTTC
TRBV29-1	TRBD2	NA	TRBJ2-1	14	CSAKGRLAAPEQFF	TGCAGCGCCAAGGGGAGACTAGCGGCGCCTGAGCAGTTCTTC
TRBV6-5	NA	few	TRBJ1-3	14	CASSQRSSGNTIYF	TGTGCCAGCAGCCAAAGGAGCTCTGGAAACACCATATATTTT
TRBV7-8	NA	NA	TRBJ2-2	15	CASRVIVPNTGELFF	TGTGCCAGCCGGGTAATAGTTCCGAACACCGGGGAGCTGTTTTTT
TRBV10-3	NA	NA	TRBJ2-3	18	CAISDWSGSGPGTDTQYF	TGTGCCATCAGTGATTGGAGCGGCAGTGGGCCGGGCACAGATACGCAGTATTTT
TRBV30	TRBD2	NA	TRBJ2-1	15	CAWTPRGRAINEQFF	TGTGCCTGGACCCCCCGCGGGAGGGCCATCAATGAGCAGTTCTTC
TRBV1	NA	NA	TRBJ2-7	15	CTSSQVLRAPGGQYF	TGCACCAGCAGCCAAGTTTTAAGGGCCCCGGGGGGGCAGTACTTC